These 22 T cell receptor beta chains originate from one sample sequenced in a study of neurological immune-mediated disorders. TCRdb reprocessed the 5' RACE reads via MiXCR and lists one record per CDR3 protein. The sample shows about 59,000 distinct CDR3 sequences, 12% of them seen only once. What was sequenced was PBMCs. These receptors were taken from a woman in her fifties or sixties with HTLV-1-associated myelopathy (HAM/TSP).

This clonotype came up many times. The chain carries TRBV28 and TRBJ2-2; perhaps TRBD1 as D (5 bases). CDR1 is MDHEN, CDR2 SYDVKM, per germline. This CDR3 is built from 16 residues. V was pared by 2 bases and J by 0 bases, with 10 bases between. The CDR3 protein is CASSLHRRPNTGELFF. DNA of the CDR3: TGTGCCAGCAGTTTACACAGGAGACCGAACACCGGGGAGCTGTTTTTT.

Comment on this clonotype: One base away lies a much larger clone, so this may be a sequencing read error. The chain has TRBV12-3 or TRBV12-4 and TRBJ1-1; no reliable D call. CDR3 size: 12 residues. This CDR3 reads CASSPINTEAIF. The CDR3 DNA is TGTGCCAGCAGCCCAATAAACACTGAAGCTATCTTT.

The V and J genes are TRBV7-6 and TRBJ2-3; 13 bases are a match to TRBD2. V dropped 4 bases and J dropped 3; count of bases not matched to a gene: 1. Per the germline V gene, CDR1 is SGHVS and CDR2 is FNYEAQ. This CDR3 comprises 15 residues. CDR3 sequence (DNA): TGTGCCAGCAGCTCGGGACTAGCGGGAACAGATACGCAGTATTTT. Translated: CASSSGLAGTDTQYF.

This clonotype was picked up many times. V usage is TRBV18 and J usage is TRBJ1-4; maybe TRBD1 (6 bases). Germline lookup yields CDR1 KGHSH and CDR2 LQKENI. Trimming shortened V by 2 bases and J by 8 bases, and 12 bases separated the two germline ends. This CDR3 comprises 14 residues. CDR3 DNA sequence: TGTGCCAGCTCACCATCAACAGGGAGCGAAAAACTGTTTTTT. It codes for CASSPSTGSEKLFF.

Ten or more counts support this clonotype. The CDR3 loop is CASSEYLGDYEQYF. The CDR3 DNA sequence: TGTGCCAGCAGTGAATATTTGGGAGACTACGAGCAGTACTTC. V usage is TRBV25-1 and J usage is TRBJ2-7; a possible D gene is TRBD2 (5 bases). The CDR3 runs 14 residues. The V end lost 0 bases, the J end lost 3 bases, and 9 bases lay between the germline ends. CDR1 MGHDK and CDR2 SYGVNS come from the germline V gene.

This clonotype was seen at least ten times. The chain carries TRBV6-5 and TRBJ2-3; perhaps TRBD2 as D (6 bases). CDR1 is MNHEY and CDR2 is SVGAGI in the germline V gene. Trimming took 5 bases from V and 2 from J, leaving 14 bases between them. The CDR3 runs 15 residues. CDR3 bases: TGTGCCAGCAGTACTGGGACTGGACTCACAGATACGCAGTATTTT. Amino acid sequence: CASSTGTGLTDTQYF.

The table lists this clonotype with a count of one. The CDR3: CASSARQGVGTEAFF. The CDR3 DNA reads as TGTGCCAGCAGTGCTCGACAGGGGGTGGGGACCGAAGCTTTCTTT. The chain links TRBV2 to TRBJ1-1; 9 positions match TRBD1. The CDR3 length is 15 residues. Unmatched junction bases numbered 11, after V lost 4 bases and J lost 8 bases. Germline-derived CDR1 and CDR2 are SNHLY and FYNNEI.

There are many counts of this clonotype. V gene TRBV2 combines with J gene TRBJ2-2, with no clear D. The CDR3 has 13 amino acids. V was clipped by 7 bases and J by 1 base, with 7 bases between them. The germline V gene encodes CDR1 SNHLY and CDR2 FYNNEI. The CDR3, as DNA: TGTGCCAGCAATCAGGAGAACACCGGGGAGCTGTTTTTT. It codes for CASNQENTGELFF.

This clonotype showed up many times. The rearrangement joins TRBV6-2 or TRBV6-3 to TRBJ2-1, with 8 bases identical to TRBD2. This CDR3 spans 15 amino acids. The germline V gene encodes CDR1 MNHEY and CDR2 SVGEGT. V shed 7 bases, J shed 7 bases, and the junction held 12 bases outside the gene matches. The CDR3 DNA is TGTGCCAGCAACCGTAGCGGGAAAAATGGGAATGAGCAGTTCTTC. Its protein product is CASNRSGKNGNEQFF.

The sample holds many counts of this clonotype. V usage is TRBV5-1 and J usage is TRBJ2-5; D is unresolved. CDR3 size: 14 residues. Germline lookup yields CDR1 SGHRS and CDR2 YFSETQ. Trimming shortened V by 6 bases and J by 4 bases, and 16 bases separated the two germline ends. CDR3 sequence reads: CASMKNLLGETQYF. In nucleotides, the CDR3 is TGCGCCAGCATGAAGAATCTGCTGGGAGAGACCCAGTACTTC.

The chain couples TRBV5-6 to TRBJ2-1; 11 positions agree with TRBD2. V lost 0 bases and J lost 5; bases outside the gene matches: 7. The CDR3 consists of 17 residues. CDR1 and CDR2 (germline): SGHDT, YYEEEE. The CDR3 DNA follows: TGTGCCAGCAGCTTGGCCCTAGCGGGAGGCCTTAACAATGAGCAGTTCTTC. Translated, it gives CASSLALAGGLNNEQFF.

This CDR3 is CASSFSLDAQFF. DNA for the CDR3: TGTGCCAGCAGCTTTTCACTAGATGCGCAGTTCTTC. This chain uses TRBV5-5 with TRBJ2-1, with a tentative D call TRBD2 (5 bases). Germline-derived CDR1 and CDR2 are SGHKS and YYEKEE (reference sequence). This CDR3 has 12 amino acids. Trimming shortened V by 2 bases and J by 12 bases, and 12 bases separated the two germline ends.

This clonotype was recorded at least ten times. This sequence joins TRBV4-1 and TRBJ2-7; possibly TRBD1 for D (6 bases). This CDR3 is 11 amino acids long. Germline V gives CDR1 MGHRA, CDR2 YSYEKL. V lost 5 bases and J 8 bases, leaving 10 bases between the germline ends. CDR3 region: CASSLGAQQYF. The CDR3 region has the DNA TGCGCCAGCAGCTTGGGGGCCCAGCAGTACTTC.

This clonotype appeared a single time. A much larger clone is a single base away; this may be a read error. The chain links TRBV20-1 to TRBJ2-4, with 13 bases fitting TRBD2. The CDR3 is 14 amino acids. Trimming took 5 bases from V and 7 from J; bases not matched to a gene: 5. Germline CDR1 DFQATT, CDR2 SNEGSKA (reference sequence). The CDR3 protein is CSAGILAGGNIQYF. The CDR3 DNA is TGCAGTGCTGGGATACTAGCGGGAGGGAACATTCAGTACTTC.

This clonotype was picked up many times. CDR3 loop: CASSPPRGGDTQYF. CDR3 DNA: TGTGCCAGCAGCCCTCCTAGGGGGGGGGATACGCAGTATTTT. This chain uses TRBV7-6 with TRBJ2-3, with D possibly being TRBD2 (7 bases). V was trimmed by 5 bases and J by 6 bases, leaving 15 bases between them. CDR3 length: 14 residues. Germline V gene data show CDR1 as SGHVS and CDR2 as FNYEAQ.

Ten or more counts support this clonotype. The V call is TRBV10-3, the J call TRBJ2-3; either TRBD1 or TRBD2 may fit D (7 bases each). V dropped 8 bases and J dropped 6 bases, with 18 bases sitting between them. This CDR3 has 14 residues. Per germline, CDR1 ENHRY and CDR2 SYGVKD. This CDR3 is CAISMSGGGDTQYF. CDR3 nucleotides: TGTGCCATCTCGATGTCAGGGGGAGGGGATACGCAGTATTTT.

The chain joins TRBV18 to TRBJ2-1; the D gene is possibly TRBD2 (6 bases). Germline CDR1 KGHSH, CDR2 LQKENI. Trimming stripped 1 base from V and 12 bases from J, with 13 bases between. This CDR3 contains 13 residues. CDR3 sequence (DNA): TGTGCCAGCTCACCACTCTTGCGGGATGGGCAGTTCTTC. Protein product: CASSPLLRDGQFF.

This clonotype was counted at least ten times. This chain connects TRBV7-9 to TRBJ2-5, with TRBD1 identical over 7 bases. The V segment lost 5 bases and the J segment 5 bases; nucleotides outside the gene matches: 5. This CDR3 is built from 13 residues. Germline values: CDR1 SEHNR, CDR2 FQNEAQ (reference sequence). CDR3 loop: CASSPTGLETQYF. The CDR3 coding sequence is TGTGCCAGCAGCCCGACAGGGTTGGAGACCCAGTACTTC. Supplemented by reference TRBV7-9 and TRBJ2-5, the full variable domain reads DTGVSQNPRHKITKRGQNVTFRCDPISEHNRLYWYRQTLGQGPEFLTYFQNEAQLEKSRLLSDRFSAERPKGSFSTLEIQRTEQGDSAMYLCASSPTGLETQYFGPGTRLLVL.

This clonotype was counted at least ten times. V is TRBV6-6 and J is TRBJ1-5; 7 bases are shared with TRBD1. This CDR3 spans 14 amino acids. V shed 4 bases, J shed 6 bases, and the junction held 6 bases outside the gene matches. Germline loops: CDR1 MNHNY, CDR2 SVGAGI (reference sequence). The CDR3 is CASSFPQGFQPQHF. The CDR3 bases are TGTGCCAGCAGTTTCCCACAGGGGTTTCAGCCCCAGCATTTT.

This clonotype appeared many times. The rearrangement links TRBV7-8 to TRBJ2-1; 7 nucleotides agree with TRBD2. This CDR3 is 15 amino acids long. Per germline, CDR1 SGHVS and CDR2 FQNEAQ. The V and J ends lost 5 bases and 6 bases, in that order; junction bases with no gene match: 10. CDR3 sequence: CASSQGRDYINEQFF. In DNA form, the CDR3 reads TGTGCCAGCAGCCAGGGTAGGGACTATATCAATGAGCAGTTCTTC.

The table lists this clonotype with many counts. The CDR3 nucleotides are TGTGCCTGGAGTGTACAACTAGCGGTCACCGGGGAGCTGTTTTTT. As protein: CAWSVQLAVTGELFF. The chain has TRBV30 and TRBJ2-2, with 8 bases identical to TRBD2. This CDR3 is 15 amino acids long. CDR1 and CDR2 from the germline V gene are GTSNPN and SVGIG (reference sequence). V was pared by 0 bases and J by 4 bases, with 4 bases of the junction left unmatched.

This clonotype was found many times. The chain recombines TRBV9 with TRBJ2-1; perhaps TRBD1 as D (6 bases). The CDR3 has 15 amino acids. Trimming stripped 6 bases from V and 4 bases from J, with 17 bases between. CDR1 SGDLS and CDR2 YYNGEE come from the germline V gene. The CDR3 nucleotides read TGTGCCAGCAACCCCCGACAGGAACTATACAATGAGCAGTTCTTC. Translation: CASNPRQELYNEQFF. The full variable domain, its missing parts supplied by reference TRBV9 and TRBJ2-1, is DSGVTQTPKHLITATGQRVTLRCSPRSGDLSVYWYQQSLDQGLQFLIQYYNGEERAKGNILERFSAQQFPDLHSELNLSSLELGDSALYFCASNPRQELYNEQFFGPGTRLTVL.